The 7 T cell receptor beta chains listed next were all sequenced from one sample in a study of blood T cells in healthy people across ages. Together with a sample-barcoded 5' primer, a J-beta primer mix was included in a second PCR lasting roughly 6 to 12 cycles. One entry per CDR3 protein, called by TCRdb with MiXCR from the 5' RACE reads. This sample has about 1.6 million distinct CDR3 sequences; roughly 32% occur once, and the top ten carry roughly 10%. Sequencing input: blood. The receptors here all came from a woman aged 25 to 39 in good health.

This clonotype has only a few counts. This chain joins TRBV7-3 and TRBJ1-1; 11 bases align to TRBD1. V was pared by 1 base and J by 0 bases, with 4 bases of the junction left unmatched. The CDR3 has 17 amino acids. The germline gives CDR1 SGHTA, CDR2 FQGTGA. CDR3: CASSLSGTGGMNTEAFF. The CDR3 DNA sequence: TGTGCCAGCAGCTTAAGTGGGACAGGGGGTATGAACACTGAAGCTTTCTTT.

In its sample, this clonotype was seen a few times. This chain connects TRBV9 to TRBJ1-6; unclear D gene. Germline V gene lookup returns CDR1 SGDLS and CDR2 YYNGEE. The V end was cut by 3 bases, the J end by 7 bases, with 11 bases between. CDR3 length equals 14 residues. CDR3 nucleotide sequence: TGTGCCAGCAGCGCGGCGCTTGCGAATTCACCCCTCCACTTT. Translation: CASSAALANSPLHF.

This chain joins TRBV20-1 and TRBJ2-3; D possibly corresponds to TRBD2 (5 bases). The CDR3 is 13 amino acids. Germline V gives CDR1 DFQATT, CDR2 SNEGSKA (reference sequence). Trimming removed 4 bases from V and 2 bases from J, with 10 bases in between. The CDR3 nucleotides read TGCAGTGCTACCCGGGAACACACAGATACGCAGTATTTT. Translated: CSATREHTDTQYF.

This clonotype has at least ten counts. V is TRBV4-2 and J is TRBJ1-1; TRBD1 might be the D (6 bases). The germline CDR1 and CDR2 sequences are LGHNA and YNFKEQ. The CDR3 is 13 amino acids. Trimming removed 4 bases from V and 4 bases from J, with 10 bases in between. The CDR3 DNA reads TGTGCCAGCAGCCCTGACAGGCTCACTGAAGCTTTCTTT. This sequence encodes CASSPDRLTEAFF.

A word on this clonotype: The junction shows a germline mismatch at one end, possibly a read error. V usage is TRBV29-1 and J usage is TRBJ2-2, with a tentative D call TRBD2 (5 bases). The germline V gene has CDR1 SQVTM and CDR2 ANQGSEA. This CDR3 comprises 12 residues. The CDR3: CSTRKSTGEQFF. In DNA, the CDR3 is TGCAGCACCCGAAAGAGTACCGGGGAGCAGTTTTTT.

The chain couples TRBV10-1 to TRBJ2-3; 7 bases line up with TRBD1. CDR1 WNHNN and CDR2 SYGVQD come from the germline V gene (reference sequence). The CDR3 runs to 15 residues. The V and J ends lost 5 bases and 0 bases, in that order; junction bases with no gene match: 5. The CDR3 DNA is TGCGCCAGCAGTAAGGACAGGAGAAGCACAGATACGCAGTATTTT. The encoded protein is CASSKDRRSTDTQYF.

On this clonotype: A much larger clone lies a single base off, so this may be a read error. This chain joins TRBV12-3 or TRBV12-4 and TRBJ2-1, with no clear D. V was pared by 0 bases and J by 0 bases, with 12 bases between. The CDR3 is 17 amino acids. The CDR3 DNA reads TGTGCCAGCAGTTTAGCTCCTACCACGAGCTCCTACAATGAGCAGTTCTTC. Residues: CASSLAPTTSSYNEQFF.